A single sample gave rise to the 2 T cell receptor beta chains below, sequenced in a study of Ad26.COV2.S vaccination and SARS-CoV-2 variants. Assay: immunoSEQ multiplex PCR; the TCRdb copy retains only in-frame clones and omits some. Of tens of thousands of clones in the sample, 82% are singletons; the top ten hold approximately 16%. The sample consisted of peripheral blood, taken after recovery from COVID-19. All receptors come from a human donor who had recovered from COVID-19.

The rearrangement joins TRBV4-3 to TRBJ2-2, with unresolved D. The ends were cut back, 3 bases at V and 5 bases at J, with 4 bases in the middle. Germline V gives CDR1 LGHNA, CDR2 YSLEER. The CDR3 runs to 12 residues. The CDR3 region is CASSQGTGELFF. The CDR3, as DNA: TGCGCCAGCAGCCAGGGGACCGGGGAGCTGTTTTTT.

This chain joins TRBV24-1 and TRBJ2-1; no clear D. Germline CDR1 and CDR2: KGHDR and SFDVKD. V shed 5 bases and J shed 7 bases, with 5 bases lying between them. This CDR3 region has 11 residues. CDR3 in amino acids: CATSVRNEQFF. CDR3 sequence (DNA): TGTGCCACCAGTGTGAGAAATGAGCAGTTCTTC.